The subject of this entry is one T cell receptor (beta chain). Its antigen remains unknown. The sample is drawn from a study of T cell responses to AZD1222 COVID-19 vaccine. This CDR3 contains 17 residues. The V end lost 3 bases, the J end lost 6 bases, and 21 bases lay between the germline ends. CDR1 and CDR2 (germline): MDHEN, SYDVKM. Notes on the study in general: Donor demographics were predominantly white British with a female majority; clonal diversity may be underestimated. Seropositive status at baseline applied to only five or six AZD1222 recipients. Sampling that yielded the repertoires occurred only after the peak T cell response. Of spike-specific TCRs, nearly half reportedly target regions left unmutated in variants.

TCRdb's copy holds only in-frame clones and misses some; the assay was immunoSEQ multiplex PCR. The sample gives about 130,000 clones, 90% to 95% of which show up once; 3.1% is in the top ten. This sequence was found in an adult in good health. Sequenced material: peripheral blood, taken on day 0 of AZD1222 vaccination. The chain is built from TRBV28 and TRBJ1-5; TRBD1 might be the D (5 bases). In DNA form, the CDR3 reads TGTGCCAGCAGTTTGCTGACAGTCAGGGTAAAGGGTCAGCCCCAGCATTTT. It is translated as CASSLLTVRVKGQPQHF.